This is a list of T cell receptor beta chains from one sample in a study of OX40 agonist ivuxolimab in advanced cancers. Sequenced by immunoSEQ multiplex PCR; TCRdb stores in-frame clones only, minus some. Among under 85,000 clones, 90% to 95% were seen once, and the ten largest hold 0.69%. This sample comprised CD4+ or CD8+ T cells sorted from blood, obtained in a trial of the OX40 agonist ivuxolimab. The receptors shown here come from an adult with an advanced solid tumor such as melanoma, head and neck, liver or kidney cancer. Each CDR3 is given with its conserved first and last residue. The D gene is left open where the match is weak.

CDR3 DNA: TGTGCCAGTAGTCCCGCGGGACAGGGAATCAATGAGCAGTTCTTC
CDR3 protein: CASSPAGQGINEQFF
J gene: TRBJ2-1
D gene: TRBD1
V gene: TRBV19

CDR3 DNA: TGTGCCAGCAGCGTGCGGCTAGGGGGTGAGCAGTTCTTC
CDR3 protein: CASSVRLGGEQFF
J gene: TRBJ2-1
D gene: NA
V gene: TRBV5-6

CDR3 DNA: TGCAGCGTTGGACAGGGATCCACAGATACGCAGTATTTT
CDR3 protein: CSVGQGSTDTQYF
J gene: TRBJ2-3
D gene: TRBD1
V gene: TRBV29-1

CDR3 DNA: TGTGCCAGCAGCTACTACGCAACTAATGAAAAACTGTTTTTT
CDR3 protein: CASSYYATNEKLFF
J gene: TRBJ1-4
D gene: NA
V gene: TRBV11-3

CDR3 DNA: TGTGCCACCAGCAGTCGTCATCCGGGACGGGTTGATCATAGCAATCAGCCCCAGCATTTT
CDR3 protein: CATSSRHPGRVDHSNQPQHF
J gene: TRBJ1-5
D gene: NA
V gene: TRBV15

CDR3 DNA: TGTGCCAGCAGTTCAGGGAGGTACGAGTCAGAGACCCAGTACTTC
CDR3 protein: CASSSGRYESETQYF
J gene: TRBJ2-5
D gene: NA
V gene: TRBV6-1

CDR3 DNA: TGTGCCAGCAGTCGACTAGCGGGATTCCAAGAGACCCAGTACTTC
CDR3 protein: CASSRLAGFQETQYF
J gene: TRBJ2-5
D gene: TRBD2
V gene: TRBV6-6

CDR3 DNA: TGCGCCAGCAGCTTGGCGTCTCCCGAATACAATGAGCAGTTCTTC
CDR3 protein: CASSLASPEYNEQFF
J gene: TRBJ2-1
D gene: NA
V gene: TRBV5-1

CDR3 DNA: TGCGCCAGCAGCCCGGGACAGACCTACAATGAGCAGTTCTTC
CDR3 protein: CASSPGQTYNEQFF
J gene: TRBJ2-1
D gene: TRBD1
V gene: TRBV5-1

CDR3 DNA: TGTGCCAGCAGCTCCCGGACAGGGAACTCTGGAAACACCATATATTTT
CDR3 protein: CASSSRTGNSGNTIYF
J gene: TRBJ1-3
D gene: TRBD1
V gene: TRBV11-2

CDR3 DNA: TGTGCCAGCAGCTCAGCAATCAATGAGCAGTTCTTC
CDR3 protein: CASSSAINEQFF
J gene: TRBJ2-1
D gene: NA
V gene: TRBV7-8

CDR3 DNA: TGTGCCAGCAGCGCCGGGACTAGCGTAGAGACCCAGTACTTC
CDR3 protein: CASSAGTSVETQYF
J gene: TRBJ2-5
D gene: TRBD2
V gene: TRBV7-9

CDR3 DNA: TGTGCCAGTAGTCCCCGGGACAGAGGAAGGGATCAGCCCCAGCATTTT
CDR3 protein: CASSPRDRGRDQPQHF
J gene: TRBJ1-5
D gene: TRBD1
V gene: TRBV19

CDR3 DNA: TGCAGCGTTGGAGAGGGGACGGCTAATGAAAAACTGTTTTTT
CDR3 protein: CSVGEGTANEKLFF
J gene: TRBJ1-4
D gene: NA
V gene: TRBV29-1

CDR3 DNA: TGTGCCAGCAGCCCTGCGACTAGCGGGAAAACCGGGGAGCTGTTTTTT
CDR3 protein: CASSPATSGKTGELFF
J gene: TRBJ2-2
D gene: TRBD2
V gene: TRBV9

CDR3 DNA: TGTGCCAGCAGCCTTCTCTTGAGCGCTCAGCATTTT
CDR3 protein: CASSLLLSAQHF
J gene: TRBJ1-5
D gene: NA
V gene: TRBV28